The rows below give T cell receptor beta chains drawn from one sample of a study of glioma-infiltrating T cells. One entry per CDR3 protein, called by TCRdb with MiXCR from the multiplex PCR reads. The table shows 100,000 to 150,000 distinct CDR3 sequences, with less than 30% occurring only once. Specimen: glioma tissue, nonneoplastic brain tissue, or PBMCs (not recorded which). These receptors were obtained from a human donor with low-grade glioma or glioblastoma, undergoing nonglioma brain surgery, or in good health (not recorded which). CDR3s include the opening cysteine and the closing phenylalanine or tryptophan.

V: TRBV4-1; CDR3: CASSQELTSYEQFF
V: TRBV12-3/TRBV12-4; CDR3: CASSLESRNLISTTSGSGNEQFF
V: TRBV7-2; CDR3: CASSLVGTGTEPQHF
V: TRBV12-3/TRBV12-4; CDR3: CASSYTTDTEAFF
V: TRBV6-1; CDR3: CASTPRRGYNEQFF
V: TRBV7-2; CDR3: CASSLQEYGYTF
V: TRBV6-1; CDR3: CASKIQGGDTQYF
V: TRBV4-3; CDR3: CASSQEGGNEQFF
V: TRBV28; CDR3: CASNRPLAVTLYF
V: TRBV30; CDR3: CAWSDPGLASWRVTEQFF
V: TRBV4-2; CDR3: CASSQDWLTVNTGELFF
V: TRBV6-2/TRBV6-3; CDR3: CASSSRRLAGGNEQYF
V: TRBV28; CDR3: CASSIRSWYRTANNQPQHF
V: TRBV19; CDR3: CASSIGTSGTYEQYF
V: TRBV3-1; CDR3: CASSQAPGLAGLHSYEQYF
V: TRBV7-8; CDR3: CASSLGGGLASYNEQFF
V: TRBV6-1; CDR3: CASSEAQGQTTYNEQFF